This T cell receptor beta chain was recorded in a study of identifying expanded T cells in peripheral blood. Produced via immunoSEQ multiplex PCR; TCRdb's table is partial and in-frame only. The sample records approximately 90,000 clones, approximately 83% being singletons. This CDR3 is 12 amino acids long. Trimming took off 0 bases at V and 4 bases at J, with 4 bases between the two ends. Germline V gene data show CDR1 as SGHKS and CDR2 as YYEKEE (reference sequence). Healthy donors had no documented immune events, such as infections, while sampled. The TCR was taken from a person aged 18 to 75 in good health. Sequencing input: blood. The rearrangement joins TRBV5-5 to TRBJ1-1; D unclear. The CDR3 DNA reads TGTGCCAGCAGCTTGGACGTCACTGAAGCTTTCTTT. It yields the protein CASSLDVTEAFF. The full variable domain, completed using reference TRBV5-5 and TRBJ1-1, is DAGVTQSPTHLIKTRGQQVTLRCSPISGHKSVSWYQQVLGQGPQFIFQYYEKEERGRGNFPDRFSARQFPNYSSELNVNALLLGDSALYLCASSLDVTEAFFGQGTRLTVV.